The present T cell receptor (beta chain) was sequenced within a study of control samples from healthy donors and cancer patients. Sequencing used immunoSEQ multiplex PCR; TCRdb keeps in-frame clones, though not all of them. The sample comprises about 63,000 clones, roughly 85% of which are singletons, and 4.5% to 6% rests with the top ten. Germline V gene data show CDR1 as SGHTS and CDR2 as YDEGEE. The V and J ends lost 2 bases and 10 bases, in that order; junction bases with no gene match: 7. CDR3 length: 14 residues. This TCR was recovered from a man aged 35 to 55 in good health. Sample: blood. V usage is TRBV5-8 and J usage is TRBJ2-1; 9 bases match TRBD2. This CDR3 reads CASSFGLAGWEQFF. As DNA, the CDR3 is TGTGCCAGCAGCTTTGGGCTAGCGGGATGGGAGCAGTTCTTC.